Sequencing of this TCR beta chain was carried out in a study of post-analysis software for immune sequencing data. Study-wide results and limits: Significantly lower normalized Chao1 diversity was seen in multiple sclerosis patients than in controls. Same-batch samples co-clustered strongly by F measure. Patients used several TRBV segments, including TRBV5-6, TRBV5-1 and TRBV20-1, more often than controls.

Researchers reported that TCR beta cDNA libraries carried unique molecular identifiers. Each batch of roughly 1 to 11 million T cells produced approximately 470,000 cDNA molecules. Using its own MiXCR run on the PCR reads, TCRdb lists one record per CDR3 protein. This sample has some 700,000 distinct CDR3 sequences, with approximately 59% found just once. Points on this clonotype: Its target is unknown.

J lost 11 bases, V lost 1 base, and 6 bases had no gene match. In germline, CDR1 is SEHNR, CDR2 FQNEAQ (reference sequence). CDR3 length: 13 amino acids. The origin of this receptor is a girl aged 2 to 9 with multiple sclerosis. The chain couples TRBV7-9 to TRBJ2-3; 7 bases agree with TRBD1. The specimen sequenced was blood. The DNA for the CDR3 is TGTGCCAGCAGCTTAGAGCCCCGGACAGGGCAGTATTTT. Its translation is CASSLEPRTGQYF.